A selection of T cell receptor beta chains follows, all from one sample in a study of T cell responses to AZD1222 COVID-19 vaccine. The protocol was immunoSEQ multiplex PCR, while the TCRdb copy is restricted to in-frame clones and leaves out a portion. The sample lists some 31,000 clones, around 78% occurring once. The starting material was peripheral blood, obtained 28 days after the second AZD1222 dose. The receptors shown here come from an adult who received the AZD1222 COVID-19 vaccine. CDR3s include the opening cysteine and the closing phenylalanine or tryptophan. D genes are given only for firm matches. A clone size is listed for some rows: how often the clone was seen (once, few, many), or a class if it is expanded.

j_gene: TRBJ2-2
v_gene: TRBV7-2
d_gene: .
abundance: .
CDR3nt: TGTGCCAGCAGCTTGCGGAGGGCAAACACCGGGGAGCTGTTTTTT
CDR3aa: CASSLRRANTGELFF

j_gene: TRBJ2-5
v_gene: TRBV11-3
d_gene: TRBD1
abundance: .
CDR3nt: TGTGCCAGCAGCTTGGACAGGGGGAAGACCCAGTACTTC
CDR3aa: CASSLDRGKTQYF

j_gene: TRBJ2-1
v_gene: TRBV29-1
d_gene: .
abundance: .
CDR3nt: TGCAGCGTTACAGGTTTTCTTACCGATGAGCAGTTCTTC
CDR3aa: CSVTGFLTDEQFF

j_gene: TRBJ1-4
v_gene: TRBV29-1
d_gene: .
abundance: few
CDR3nt: TGCAGCGTGCGGGCCCACCCGTCTGGCACTAATGAAAAACTGTTTTTT
CDR3aa: CSVRAHPSGTNEKLFF

j_gene: TRBJ1-1
v_gene: TRBV7-9
d_gene: .
abundance: .
CDR3nt: TGTGCCAGCAGCTTAGACGGGGGGCGGTTGAACACTGAAGCTTTCTTT
CDR3aa: CASSLDGGRLNTEAFF

j_gene: TRBJ2-7
v_gene: TRBV2
d_gene: .
abundance: .
CDR3nt: TGTGCCAGCAACCCTGGGGGAACCCGCTCCTACGAGCAGTACTTC
CDR3aa: CASNPGGTRSYEQYF

j_gene: TRBJ1-3
v_gene: TRBV27
d_gene: .
abundance: medium-sized
CDR3nt: TGTGCCAGCAGTCCCAGTGGAAACTATGGAAACACCATATATTTT
CDR3aa: CASSPSGNYGNTIYF

j_gene: TRBJ2-6
v_gene: TRBV7-7
d_gene: .
abundance: .
CDR3nt: TGTGCCAGCAGCTGGAAATATAAGTGCCACAAAGTCGGGCACGTCCTGACTTTC
CDR3aa: CASSWKYKCHKVGHVLTF

j_gene: TRBJ2-1
v_gene: TRBV7-7
d_gene: .
abundance: .
CDR3nt: TGTGCCAGCAGCCCCCAGGGCTCCTACAATGAGCAGTTCTTC
CDR3aa: CASSPQGSYNEQFF

j_gene: TRBJ2-5
v_gene: TRBV7-2
d_gene: .
abundance: .
CDR3nt: TGTGCCAGCAGCTTAGGGGCCTCTAGGGCTGGAGGGACCCAGTACTTC
CDR3aa: CASSLGASRAGGTQYF

j_gene: TRBJ1-1
v_gene: TRBV28
d_gene: .
abundance: .
CDR3nt: TGTGCCAGCAGTTCCCAACCGAACACTGAAGCTTTCTTT
CDR3aa: CASSSQPNTEAFF

j_gene: TRBJ1-3
v_gene: TRBV7-2
d_gene: TRBD1
abundance: .
CDR3nt: TGTGCCAGCAGCGTACAGGGGCAGTCTGGAAACACCATATATTTT
CDR3aa: CASSVQGQSGNTIYF

j_gene: TRBJ2-1
v_gene: TRBV12-3/TRBV12-4
d_gene: TRBD1
abundance: .
CDR3nt: TGTGCCAGCGGGACAGGGGTCGATGAGCAGTTCTTC
CDR3aa: CASGTGVDEQFF

j_gene: TRBJ1-3
v_gene: TRBV19
d_gene: .
abundance: few
CDR3nt: TGTGCCAGTAGTATAGTCCCTGCGAACCCGGGGGACACCATATATTTT
CDR3aa: CASSIVPANPGDTIYF

j_gene: TRBJ1-3
v_gene: TRBV30
d_gene: TRBD1
abundance: medium-sized
CDR3nt: TGTGCCTGGAGTGAAGGGGGCATCACCATATATTTT
CDR3aa: CAWSEGGITIYF

j_gene: TRBJ2-7
v_gene: TRBV20-1
d_gene: .
abundance: .
CDR3nt: TGCAGTGCTAGTTTGGCATACGAGCAGTACTTC
CDR3aa: CSASLAYEQYF

j_gene: TRBJ2-1
v_gene: TRBV7-9
d_gene: TRBD1
abundance: .
CDR3nt: TGTGCCAGCAGCTTAGCGTATCCCCAGGGGGACAATGAGCAGTTCTTC
CDR3aa: CASSLAYPQGDNEQFF

j_gene: TRBJ2-6
v_gene: TRBV11-2
d_gene: .
abundance: .
CDR3nt: TGTGCCAGCAGCTTAGGTGGGGTTGGACAGGGAGGGGTCCTGACTTTC
CDR3aa: CASSLGGVGQGGVLTF